A single sample gave rise to the 30 T cell receptor beta chains below, sequenced in a study of blood T cells in healthy people across ages. Together with a sample-barcoded 5' primer, a J-beta primer mix was included in a second PCR lasting 7 to 11 cycles. Via MiXCR, TCRdb re-called the 5' RACE reads, giving one row per CDR3 protein. The sample comprises hundreds of thousands of distinct CDR3 sequences, about a third of which are singletons, and 15% rests with the top ten. The sample consisted of blood. The receptors come from a woman aged 80 or older in good health.

This clonotype was observed a few times. This may come from a read error, since a much larger clone is one base off. This sequence joins TRBV15 and TRBJ1-2, with no clear D. The CDR3 length is 14 residues. The germline CDR1 and CDR2 sequences are LNHNV and YYDKDF (reference sequence). The CDR3 sequence: CTTSREGSSGGYTF. The CDR3 DNA sequence: TGTACCACCAGCAGAGAAGGCAGCTCCGGTGGCTACACCTTC.

This clonotype has ten or more counts. This sequence joins TRBV12-3 or TRBV12-4 and TRBJ2-1; D remains ambiguous. The CDR3 runs 13 residues. Trimming took 0 bases from V and 6 from J, leaving 6 bases between them. DNA for the CDR3: TGTGCCAGCAGTTTAGCGCGATCCAATGAGCAGTTCTTC. Translation: CASSLARSNEQFF.

This clonotype was detected ten times or more. This sequence joins TRBV3-1 and TRBJ2-5; tentative D call: TRBD2 (5 bases). The CDR3 is made up of 18 amino acids. The V end lost 3 bases, the J end lost 5 bases, and 25 bases lay between the germline ends. Germline V gene sequence: CDR1 LGHDT, CDR2 YNNKEL (reference sequence). The CDR3 here is CASSHAPWTDSGGETQYF. CDR3 DNA: TGTGCCAGCAGCCATGCCCCCTGGACGGACTCTGGTGGGGAGACCCAGTACTTC.

A word on this clonotype: A read error may explain this, as a much larger clone is one base away. The genes are TRBV20-1 and TRBJ2-3; 8 nucleotides match TRBD2. The germline V gene encodes CDR1 DFQATT and CDR2 SNEGSKA (reference sequence). The CDR3 has 14 residues. Trimming cost V 5 bases and J 4 bases; bases outside gene matches: 8. The CDR3 loop is CSAEQPGLADTQYF. As DNA, the CDR3 is TGCAGTGCTGAGCAGCCGGGACTAGCAGATACGCAGTATTTT.

This clonotype was seen a handful of times. The chain uses TRBV5-1 and TRBJ1-3; D might be TRBD1 (6 bases). The CDR3 is 16 residues long. V lost 3 bases and J lost 0, with 13 bases in between. Germline loops: CDR1 SGHRS, CDR2 YFSETQ. The CDR3 region has the DNA TGCGCCAGCAGCTCCGGGACAACCTCCTCTGGAAACACCATATATTTT. Protein sequence: CASSSGTTSSGNTIYF.

This clonotype was seen only a few times. Since a much larger clone is just one base distant, this may be a read error. The chain is built from TRBV7-2 and TRBJ2-7; 9 bases align to TRBD1. Germline V gives CDR1 SGHTA, CDR2 FQGNSA. The CDR3 contains 15 residues. The junction had 12 bases not matched to a gene; V was cut back by 5 bases and J by 7 bases. This CDR3 reads CASSGVPGQGNEQYF. The CDR3 DNA is TGTGCCAGCAGCGGTGTTCCGGGACAGGGAAATGAGCAGTACTTC.

This clonotype turned up a few times. The rearrangement joins TRBV19 to TRBJ2-5; TRBD1 matches at 8 bases. The J call is doubtful: the DNA matches TRBJ2-7 better. The germline V gene encodes CDR1 LNHDA and CDR2 SQIVND (reference sequence). The CDR3 sequence is 13 residues long. Written as DNA, the CDR3 is TGTGCCAGCACGCCGACAGGGGCGGCCGAGCAGTACTTC. Protein sequence: CASTPTGAAEQYF.

This clonotype was detected many times. The chain recombines TRBV6-1 with TRBJ1-5, with D possibly matching TRBD1 (6 bases). This CDR3 contains 14 residues. Trimming shortened V by 4 bases and J by 1 base, and 8 bases separated the two germline ends. Germline values: CDR1 MNHNS, CDR2 SASEGT. For the CDR3, the DNA is TGTGCCAGCAGTGTCGGACAGAGCAATCAGCCCCAGCATTTT. Protein sequence: CASSVGQSNQPQHF.

There are many counts of this clonotype. This chain joins TRBV6-2 or TRBV6-3 and TRBJ2-3; tentatively, D is TRBD2 (5 bases). Deletions cut 7 bases from V and 3 bases from J, with 11 bases between. Germline V gene data show CDR1 as MNHEY and CDR2 as SVGEGT. This CDR3 spans 13 amino acids. CDR3 in amino acids: CASTLLGTDTQYF. For the CDR3, the DNA is TGTGCCAGCACCCTACTAGGTACAGATACGCAGTATTTT.

This clonotype occurred a few times. The V and J genes are TRBV5-1 and TRBJ1-2, with 7 bases lining up with TRBD1. The trim removed 4 bases at V and 8 bases at J, leaving 8 bases unmatched. Germline loops: CDR1 SGHRS, CDR2 YFSETQ. This CDR3 region has 13 residues. DNA of the CDR3: TGCGCCAGCAGCGAACCCACAGGGGTCGGCTACACCTTC. As protein: CASSEPTGVGYTF.

This clonotype occurred many times. The V call is TRBV20-1, the J call TRBJ2-5; either TRBD1 or TRBD2 may supply D (6 bases each). The germline V gene has CDR1 DFQATT and CDR2 SNEGSKA (reference sequence). V lost 6 bases, J lost 5 bases, and 22 bases lay in between. The CDR3 sequence is 15 residues long. CDR3 sequence: CSAARDTTGEETQYF. CDR3 DNA: TGCAGTGCGGCTCGGGACACCACGGGGGAGGAGACCCAGTACTTC.

This clonotype was seen at least ten times. This chain links TRBV20-1 with TRBJ2-3; TRBD2 might be the D (5 bases). The CDR3 consists of 14 residues. With 5 bases removed from V and 3 bases from J, the gap between germline ends came to 15 bases. Germline-derived CDR1 and CDR2 are DFQATT and SNEGSKA (reference sequence). CDR3 in amino acids: CSAFRAGLTDTQYF. The CDR3, as DNA: TGCAGTGCTTTCCGCGCGGGTCTAACAGATACGCAGTATTTT.

The CDR3 nucleotides read TGTGCCAGCAGCTTAGGGGCGACTGATAGCAATCAGCCCCAGCATTTT. Its protein is CASSLGATDSNQPQHF. The chain has TRBV11-3 and TRBJ1-5; D remains ambiguous. V was shortened by 1 base and J by 0 bases, with 10 bases between the two germline ends. CDR3 length: 16 residues. The germline V gene encodes CDR1 SGHNT and CDR2 YENEEA.

V gene TRBV20-1 combines with J gene TRBJ2-7; either TRBD1 or TRBD2 may fit D (5 bases each). V lost 4 bases to trimming and J lost 0 bases, with 7 bases between them. Germline lookup yields CDR1 DFQATT and CDR2 SNEGSKA (reference sequence). The CDR3 covers 12 residues. The CDR3 reads CSATGSSYEQYF. The DNA for the CDR3 is TGCAGTGCTACAGGGAGCTCCTACGAGCAGTACTTC.

The chain is built from TRBV3-1 and TRBJ2-7, with TRBD2 identical over 10 bases. Germline V gene sequence: CDR1 LGHDT, CDR2 YNNKEL (reference sequence). Germline trimming cut 3 bases from V and 3 bases from J; bases unmatched to any gene: 8. The CDR3 is 16 amino acids. CDR3 nucleotides: TGTGCCAGCAGCCAGTCAGCGGGGGGGGAGATCTACGAGCAGTACTTC. Residues: CASSQSAGGEIYEQYF.

This clonotype occurred many times. The chain links TRBV6-5 to TRBJ2-7; 7 nucleotides align to TRBD1. The trim removed 0 bases at V and 3 bases at J, leaving 5 bases unmatched. CDR1 is MNHEY, CDR2 SVGAGI, per germline. The CDR3 extends over 15 amino acids. This chain's CDR3 is CASSYSATGIYEQYF. CDR3 in DNA: TGTGCCAGCAGTTACTCGGCGACAGGGATCTACGAGCAGTACTTC.

A remark on this clonotype: This sequence may be a read error, since a much larger clone differs from it by one base. The rearrangement links TRBV20-1 to TRBJ2-1; D perhaps matches TRBD2 (5 bases). There are 12 residues in the CDR3. V was shortened by 3 bases and J by 11 bases, with 14 bases between the two germline ends. Germline-derived CDR1 and CDR2 are DFQATT and SNEGSKA (reference sequence). The CDR3 loop reads CSASATNDQQFF. DNA for the CDR3: TGCAGTGCTAGTGCGACTAACGATCAGCAGTTCTTC.

J is TRBJ1-4 and V is TRBV5-1; tentatively, D is TRBD1 (5 bases). This CDR3 has 15 residues. Germline-derived CDR1 and CDR2 are SGHRS and YFSETQ. V dropped 8 bases and J dropped 5 bases, with 19 bases sitting between them. The CDR3: CASSRDPGPNEKLFF. The CDR3 nucleotides are TGCGCCAGTAGCCGGGACCCGGGCCCGAATGAAAAACTGTTTTTT.

Of note for this clonotype: Possible read error: a much larger clone is one base away. This chain connects TRBV15 to TRBJ2-5; 10 nucleotides agree with TRBD2. CDR1 is LNHNV, CDR2 YYDKDF, per germline (reference sequence). V shed 1 base and J 11 bases; nucleotides not matched to a gene: 13. The CDR3 runs 16 residues. The CDR3 spells CATSRARVAGGNEQYF. In DNA form, the CDR3 reads TGTGCCACCAGCAGAGCCAGGGTAGCGGGGGGCAATGAGCAGTACTTC.

Ten or more counts support this clonotype. The gene calls are TRBV5-5 and TRBJ1-2; D may be TRBD1 (5 bases). Germline CDR1 and CDR2: SGHKS and YYEKEE (reference sequence). The CDR3 spans 16 residues. Trimming removed 4 bases at V and 2 bases at J, with 18 bases between. The CDR3 bases are TGTGCCAGCAGCCCCCCTGGGGCAGGAGGGAACTATGGCTACACCTTC. Translation: CASSPPGAGGNYGYTF. Variable domain in full (rest from reference TRBV5-5 and TRBJ1-2): DAGVTQSPTHLIKTRGQQVTLRCSPISGHKSVSWYQQVLGQGPQFIFQYYEKEERGRGNFPDRFSARQFPNYSSELNVNALLLGDSALYLCASSPPGAGGNYGYTFGSGTRLTVV.

This clonotype was counted at least ten times. This rearrangement joins TRBV9 to TRBJ1-6; D is uncertain. The V end lost 0 bases, the J end lost 7 bases, and 8 bases lay between the germline ends. The germline CDR1 and CDR2 sequences are SGDLS and YYNGEE. The length of the CDR3 is 14 residues. In DNA form, the CDR3 reads TGTGCCAGCAGCGTAGGGCAGGAGAATTCACCCCTCCACTTT. Encoded protein: CASSVGQENSPLHF.

The chain carries TRBV2 and TRBJ2-7; either TRBD1 or TRBD2 may supply D (6 bases each). CDR1 SNHLY and CDR2 FYNNEI come from the germline V gene. The germline V and J ends were trimmed by 0 bases and 7 bases, with 16 bases remaining between them. The CDR3 has 15 amino acids. CDR3 bases: TGTGCCAGCAGTGAAGCCGGGGGCGCGTACAATGAGCAGTACTTC. This gives the protein CASSEAGGAYNEQYF.

The chain joins TRBV20-1 to TRBJ2-5; 12 positions match TRBD2. The DNA end lines up better with TRBJ2-7; the J call may be wrong. Germline CDR1 and CDR2: DFQATT and SNEGSKA (reference sequence). The length of the CDR3 is 14 residues. The CDR3, as DNA: TGCAGTGCCCTCCTAGCGGGAGGGATCTACGAGCAGTACTTC. Its translation is CSALLAGGIYEQYF.

In its sample, this clonotype was seen a few times. The V call is TRBV28, the J call TRBJ1-4; D gene ambiguous. The length of the CDR3 is 15 residues. Trimming took off 11 bases at V and 6 bases at J, with 22 bases between the two ends. Looked up from germline, CDR1 is MDHEN and CDR2 is SYDVKM. The CDR3 nucleotides are TGTGCCGGCACCAGAGACACCGGTCGATATGAAAAACTGTTTTTT. It specifies CAGTRDTGRYEKLFF.

About this clonotype itself: A read error may explain this, as a much larger clone is one base away. This chain joins TRBV21-1 and TRBJ2-7; TRBD2, the table's D call, was not compared with the DNA. TRBV21-1 is marked as a pseudogene. The CDR3 runs 15 residues. CDR3 in amino acids: CASSKARRESHEQYF. CDR3 nucleotides: TGTGCCAGCAGCAAAGCGCGAAGGGAGAGCCACGAGCAGTACTTC.

This clonotype was seen many times. V is TRBV28 and J is TRBJ2-3; 7 bases agree with TRBD2. The CDR3 runs to 14 residues. Germline CDR1 MDHEN, CDR2 SYDVKM. V was pared by 5 bases and J by 5 bases, with 7 bases of the junction left unmatched. The CDR3 sequence is CASSAGGTLDTQYF. The CDR3, as DNA: TGTGCCAGCAGTGCCGGGGGGACGTTAGATACGCAGTATTTT.

The chain combines TRBV7-9 with TRBJ2-5; 14 bases fit TRBD2. V dropped 6 bases and J dropped 3; count of bases not matched to a gene: 6. The length of the CDR3 is 16 residues. The germline V gene encodes CDR1 SEHNR and CDR2 FQNEAQ (reference sequence). This CDR3 is CASSREGLAGEETQYF. CDR3 DNA: TGTGCCAGCAGTAGAGAGGGACTAGCGGGAGAAGAGACCCAGTACTTC.

This clonotype was found a few times. V gene TRBV20-1 combines with J gene TRBJ1-6; D gene unclear. The CDR3 spans 16 residues. V was clipped by 0 bases and J by 10 bases, with 19 bases between them. CDR1 DFQATT and CDR2 SNEGSKA come from the germline V gene (reference sequence). CDR3 loop: CSARDGVLASYSPLHF. For the CDR3, the DNA is TGCAGTGCTAGAGATGGAGTCCTAGCTTCTTACTCACCCCTCCACTTT.

Many counts were recorded for this clonotype. The CDR3, as DNA: TGTGCCAGCAGTGAAGCCTCGACAGGAGTCGGCTACACCTTC. Amino acids: CASSEASTGVGYTF. The genes are TRBV6-1 and TRBJ1-2; D might be TRBD1 (6 bases). Germline V CDR1 and CDR2: MNHNS, SASEGT. Trimming pared 0 bases from V and 8 bases from J, leaving 13 bases between. The length of the CDR3 is 14 residues.

This clonotype was counted at least ten times. This chain links TRBV13 with TRBJ1-4; D is possibly TRBD1 (5 bases). The germline V gene encodes CDR1 PRHDT and CDR2 FYEKMQ (reference sequence). Trimming left V 2 bases short and J 8 bases short, with 12 bases between. The CDR3 is made up of 14 amino acids. This CDR3 reads CASSLRGRGEKLFF. DNA of the CDR3: TGTGCCAGCAGCTTACGCGGACGGGGGGAAAAACTGTTTTTT.